This is a list of T cell receptor beta chains from one sample in a study of blood T cell repertoires in COVID-19. Profiled with immunoSEQ multiplex PCR; TCRdb holds only in-frame clones, not every one. The sample holds 250,000 or so clones, around nine tenths seen once. Sequencing input: PBMCs or T cells enriched from blood (not recorded which). The receptor set was obtained from a woman aged 45-65 years who had recovered from COVID-19. Both conserved end residues are trimmed from each CDR3. The order of the fields is V gene, CDR3 protein.

v_call: TRBV19; cdr3_aa: ASSAQRESYEQY
v_call: TRBV11-2; cdr3_aa: ASSRTSGYSGANVLT
v_call: TRBV2; cdr3_aa: ASGGTGSNQPQH
v_call: TRBV29-1; cdr3_aa: SVVAQSTDTQY
v_call: TRBV7-2; cdr3_aa: ASSLAGTTIYEQY
v_call: TRBV1; cdr3_aa: TSSQDIGDGELRQGSTEAF
v_call: TRBV2; cdr3_aa: ASGEAGGPYNEQF
v_call: TRBV27; cdr3_aa: ASSAGTGPYEQY
v_call: TRBV5-8; cdr3_aa: ASSLMTGGSGELF
v_call: TRBV19; cdr3_aa: ASSWASGSSEQY
v_call: TRBV18; cdr3_aa: ASSSNRGHTGELF
v_call: TRBV5-1; cdr3_aa: ASSLDRTRGAF
v_call: TRBV7-3; cdr3_aa: ASSLGRNQGPNTEAF
v_call: TRBV14; cdr3_aa: ASSPASAHNEQF
v_call: TRBV10-3; cdr3_aa: AIRTSSYEQY
v_call: TRBV9; cdr3_aa: ASSPRQGGLTDTQY
v_call: TRBV19; cdr3_aa: ASSIDGVSGNTIY
v_call: TRBV18; cdr3_aa: ASSPPIVGQGAEAF
v_call: TRBV11-2; cdr3_aa: ASSSVTRLHEQF
v_call: TRBV5-1; cdr3_aa: ASSSVNRGPDTEAF
v_call: TRBV18; cdr3_aa: ASSPQVSGEQF
v_call: TRBV19; cdr3_aa: ASKGQVGGYGYT
v_call: TRBV7-9; cdr3_aa: ASSLVLPSGMSYEQY
v_call: TRBV28; cdr3_aa: ASSLSRAFPFEQY
v_call: TRBV10-3; cdr3_aa: AISSGQDYQPQH
v_call: TRBV7-3; cdr3_aa: ASSPKGRGPNTEAF
v_call: TRBV2; cdr3_aa: ASTTTASYGYT
v_call: TRBV7-9; cdr3_aa: ASSSYRNSPLH
v_call: TRBV30; cdr3_aa: AWSSNTFGANVLT
v_call: TRBV2; cdr3_aa: ASSEAGPAGGSDTQY
v_call: TRBV3-1/TRBV3-2; cdr3_aa: ASSQSLEPEQF
v_call: TRBV27; cdr3_aa: ASSAVVVGSPLH
v_call: TRBV6-5; cdr3_aa: ASTSGQERYEQY
v_call: TRBV5-1; cdr3_aa: ASSLDFGTGELF
v_call: TRBV28; cdr3_aa: ASSLPRQANYGYT
v_call: TRBV7-3; cdr3_aa: ASSLSGGTAHDTQY
v_call: TRBV28; cdr3_aa: ASSLGATADTQY
v_call: TRBV7-2; cdr3_aa: ASSLAGTFAGGYT
v_call: TRBV5-8; cdr3_aa: ASPPRGGDYGYT
v_call: TRBV15; cdr3_aa: ATSKGGPTYEQY
v_call: TRBV5-4; cdr3_aa: ASSQEGSSTDTQY
v_call: TRBV24-1; cdr3_aa: ATSDPRPRGKGAF
v_call: TRBV6-6; cdr3_aa: ASSQRDRGFGQPQH
v_call: TRBV7-9; cdr3_aa: ASSHNFHGEQY
v_call: TRBV2; cdr3_aa: ASARQGASGNTIY
v_call: TRBV7-9; cdr3_aa: ASSFTGGSEAF
v_call: TRBV30; cdr3_aa: AWSEGVQPQH
v_call: TRBV6-2/TRBV6-3; cdr3_aa: ASSGTASNYGYT
v_call: TRBV5-1; cdr3_aa: ASSLAGMLSSSDTQY
v_call: TRBV19; cdr3_aa: ASSLGTAYGYT
v_call: TRBV7-6; cdr3_aa: ASSLAGAGANVLT
v_call: TRBV7-3; cdr3_aa: ASSSGHTPSGDTGELF